This T cell receptor beta chain was found in a study of blood T cell repertoires in COVID-19. About the study: Both acute and convalescent COVID-19 samples were obtained from the United States, Italy and Spain. Sources were T cells, B-cell-depleted T cells, or PBMCs; the material itself was cDNA or gDNA.

Clones were read by immunoSEQ multiplex PCR, and TCRdb kept only the in-frame ones, dropping some. The sample gives under 250,000 clones, roughly 85% of which show up once; about 5.1% is in the top ten. After removal of 5 bases from V and 8 bases from J, the junction contained 6 bases not matched to a gene. In germline, CDR1 is SEHNR, CDR2 FQNEAQ (reference sequence). CDR3 length equals 13 residues. Seattle's cohort entered during active infection and was followed longitudinally. The rearrangement uses TRBV7-9 and TRBJ1-5; 7 bases are a match to TRBD1. The TCR originated in a man over 45 with COVID-19, enrolled during active disease. The material sequenced was peripheral blood. The CDR3 bases are TGTGCCAGCAGCCGCCAGGGGGGTGAGCCCCAGCATTTT. Its protein is CASSRQGGEPQHF. The full variable domain, its missing parts supplied by reference TRBV7-9 and TRBJ1-5, is DTGVSQNPRHKITKRGQNVTFRCDPISEHNRLYWYRQTLGQGPEFLTYFQNEAQLEKSRLLSDRFSAERPKGSFSTLEIQRTEQGDSAMYLCASSRQGGEPQHFGDGTRLSIL.